The rows below give T cell receptor beta chains drawn from one sample of a study of T-cell reconstitution after alpha-beta-depleted transplantation in children. A single record per CDR3 protein comes from TCRdb applying MiXCR to the PCR reads. The repertoire has approximately 510,000 distinct CDR3 sequences, approximately 20% of them found once; the top ten carry 2.5% to 4%. The sequencing here drew on PBMCs from the stem cell graft donor, taken from the stem cell graft. The receptor set was obtained from a human donor who donated a stem cell graft to a child with acute lymphoblastic leukemia. Each CDR3 is given with its conserved first and last residue. The D gene is left open where the match is weak. The listing skips clone size in some rows; elsewhere it reads once, few, many or a size class.

- - TRBJ1-2 TRBV7-9 TGTGCCAGCAGCTTAGCGATGCGGAGAACCAAAAACTATGGCTACACCTTC CASSLAMRRTKNYGYTF
- - TRBJ2-1 TRBV12-3/TRBV12-4 TGTGCCAGCAGGGTGTCCTACAATGAGCAGTTCTTC CASRVSYNEQFF
few - TRBJ1-1 TRBV29-1 TGCAGCGTTGAGGACGGGAACACTGAAGCTTTCTTT CSVEDGNTEAFF
- - TRBJ2-7 TRBV6-2/TRBV6-3 TGTGCCAGCAGTTACTCCGAGCGGGACGAGCAGTACTTC CASSYSERDEQYF
once - TRBJ2-7 TRBV5-1 TGCGCCAGCAGCTTGAGAGGCGCCCTTGAGGACGAGCAGTACTTC CASSLRGALEDEQYF
- - TRBJ2-1 TRBV20-1 TGCAGTGCTAGAGATTGGCCGACCGGGATGGATGAGCAGTTCTTC CSARDWPTGMDEQFF
few - TRBJ2-3 TRBV18 TGTGCCAGCTCACCACTAAGTCGCACAGATACGCAGTATTTT CASSPLSRTDTQYF
- - TRBJ1-3 TRBV28 TGTGCCAGCAGCCCCGGCGGGGAAAAAATCTCTGGAAACACCATATATTTT CASSPGGEKISGNTIYF
- - TRBJ2-1 TRBV20-1 TGCAGTGCTAGAGTCCCGGAGCAATCTTCCTACAATGAGCAGTTCTTC CSARVPEQSSYNEQFF
- - TRBJ2-3 TRBV5-6 TGTGCCAGCAGCACGTCACTCGGGGACTTGATGGCCGGTGCGCAGTATTTT CASSTSLGDLMAGAQYF
- TRBD2 TRBJ2-7 TRBV6-1 TGTGCCAGCACCGGGACTAGTAGGTCCTACGAGCAGTACTTC CASTGTSRSYEQYF
- - TRBJ2-1 TRBV5-1 TGCGCCAGCAGCTTATGGGGGAGGGGGGAATCCTACAATGAGCAGTTCTTC CASSLWGRGESYNEQFF
- - TRBJ2-3 TRBV24-1 TGTGCCACCAGAGGAATCGGCACAGATACGCAGTATTTT CATRGIGTDTQYF
many - TRBJ2-1 TRBV6-6 TGTGCCAGCAGCCGCGGTGATGAGCAGTTCTTC CASSRGDEQFF
few - TRBJ2-7 TRBV7-9 TGTGCCAGCAGCTTAGTCAGTGGCAGCTTACTAACCTACGAGCAGTACTTC CASSLVSGSLLTYEQYF
- - TRBJ1-1 TRBV10-3 TGTGCCATCAGTGAGTCGAACTGGGTGAACACTGAAGCTTTCTTT CAISESNWVNTEAFF
few TRBD2 TRBJ2-7 TRBV3-1 TGTGCCAGCAGCCAAGATGGCGGGAGTTACTACGAGCAGTACTTC CASSQDGGSYYEQYF
- TRBD1 TRBJ1-2 TRBV6-1 TGTGCCAGCAGTCCAGACAGGGGGAGCGCCTATGGCTACACCTTC CASSPDRGSAYGYTF
few - TRBJ2-7 TRBV5-1 TGCGCCAGCAGCTTGGAGGGCAGTTCCACCTACGAGCAGTACTTC CASSLEGSSTYEQYF
few - TRBJ1-1 TRBV20-1 TGCAGTGCTTGGGGGGCAGGGTCTAAGAACACTGAAGCTTTCTTT CSAWGAGSKNTEAFF
- TRBD2 TRBJ2-1 TRBV7-3 TGTGCCAGCAGCGCTCCCGGCGGGAGAGTTTACAATGAGCAGTTCTTC CASSAPGGRVYNEQFF
- - TRBJ2-7 TRBV4-1 TGCGCCAGCAGCCAAGGCCCAATCGGACGACTGGGGGAGCAGTACTTC CASSQGPIGRLGEQYF
- TRBD2 TRBJ2-1 TRBV29-1 TGCAGCGTTGAAGGTCTAGCGGGCCGAATCTCCTACAATGAGCAGTTCTTC CSVEGLAGRISYNEQFF
few - TRBJ2-1 TRBV5-1 TGCGCCAGCAGCTTGTGGGAGGCTGAGCAGTTCTTC CASSLWEAEQFF
few - TRBJ1-5 TRBV20-1 TGCAGTGCTAGAGAGGCTCTCAATCAGCCCCAGCATTTT CSAREALNQPQHF
- - TRBJ2-1 TRBV30 TGTGCCTGGAGCGGTTCGGGCCGTGAAAATGAGCAGTTCTTC CAWSGSGRENEQFF
- - TRBJ2-1 TRBV29-1 TGCAGCGTTGGCAGCTCCTACAATGACCAGTTCTTC CSVGSSYNDQFF
- - TRBJ1-3 TRBV15 TGCGCGACAAGCTTCTCTGGAAACACCATATATTTT CATSFSGNTIYF
- TRBD1 TRBJ1-5 TRBV7-9 TGTGCCAGCAGCCTATGGACAGGGGGAGAGGATCAGCCCCAGCATTTT CASSLWTGGEDQPQHF
few - TRBJ2-2 TRBV6-4 TGTGCCAGACGAAACGGGACCTCTTTAACCGGGGAGCTGTTTTTT CARRNGTSLTGELFF
- TRBD1 TRBJ2-7 TRBV20-1 TGCAGTGCTCCCACGGGACAGGTTGACGAGCAGTACTTC CSAPTGQVDEQYF
- - TRBJ2-1 TRBV6-6 TGTGCCAGCAGTTCCCCCCCGATCTTC CASSSPPIF
many - TRBJ2-7 TRBV29-1 TGCAGCGTTGAAGAAGGAACGTTGGCTACCTACGAGCAGTACTTC CSVEEGTLATYEQYF
- - TRBJ2-1 TRBV6-6 TGTGCCAGCAGTTACTCAGTCTACAATGAGCAGTTCTTC CASSYSVYNEQFF
few - TRBJ1-5 TRBV11-1 TGTGCCAGCAGCTTAGTCCAGGGATCTGTAGGAAGCAATCAGCCCCAGCATTTT CASSLVQGSVGSNQPQHF
- - TRBJ2-7 TRBV7-2 TGTGCCAGCAGCCCGCGGTGGGGTTCCTACGAGCAGTACTTC CASSPRWGSYEQYF
- - TRBJ1-5 TRBV4-1 TGCGCCAGCAGCCAAGAGGCCCGCCAGCCCCAGCATTTT CASSQEARQPQHF
few - TRBJ2-7 TRBV7-2 TGTGCCAGCAGCTTAGTCCGCCACGAGCAGTACTTC CASSLVRHEQYF
few - TRBJ2-1 TRBV7-9 TGTGCCAGCAGCCCCCGGATTTACAATGAGCAGTTCTTC CASSPRIYNEQFF
- TRBD2 TRBJ2-1 TRBV5-1 TGCGCCAGCAGCTTGGCGGGACTAGTCAATGAGCAGTTCTTC CASSLAGLVNEQFF
- - TRBJ2-3 TRBV5-1 TGCGCCAGCAGCCCGGCCCGGGGCAGCACAGATACGCAGTATTTT CASSPARGSTDTQYF
few TRBD2 TRBJ2-7 TRBV12-3/TRBV12-4 TGTGCCAGCAGGTCGGTACTAGCGGGAAGGTACGAGCAGTACTTC CASRSVLAGRYEQYF
- TRBD1 TRBJ1-1 TRBV18 TGTGCCAGCTCACCAACAGGGACAGGGACCCTGAACACTGAAGCTTTCTTT CASSPTGTGTLNTEAFF
- - TRBJ1-4 TRBV12-3/TRBV12-4 TGTGCCAGCAGGGGGCCGAGTGAAAAACTGTTTTTT CASRGPSEKLFF
- - TRBJ2-5 TRBV19 TGTGCCAGTAGTGAGGGGCGGGAGACCCAGTACTTC CASSEGRETQYF
- - TRBJ2-5 TRBV7-2 TGTGCCAGCAGCCACCCAACTAGACAAGAGACCCAGTACTTC CASSHPTRQETQYF
- - TRBJ1-4 TRBV5-1 TGCGCCAGCAGCTTTGGGGCAGTGGATGAAAAACTGTTTTTT CASSFGAVDEKLFF
few - TRBJ1-1 TRBV12-3/TRBV12-4 TGTGCCAGCACCCTTGGGAGAGTTATGTCGGCTTTCTTT CASTLGRVMSAFF
many - TRBJ2-7 TRBV5-1 TGCGCCAGCAGCCAAGGCGTCGGGTACGAGCAGTACTTC CASSQGVGYEQYF
few TRBD2 TRBJ2-1 TRBV5-4 TGTGCCAGCAGCTTGGTTCGACTAGCGGGGGAGGAGAATGAGCAGTTCTTC CASSLVRLAGEENEQFF
many - TRBJ2-2 TRBV27 TGTGCCAGCAGACGGGATCAAGATTCATCGACCGGGGAGCTGTTTTTT CASRRDQDSSTGELFF
few - TRBJ2-3 TRBV6-1 TGTGCCAGCAGTGAAGCAACCAGGGCCACAGATACGCAGTATTTT CASSEATRATDTQYF
few - TRBJ1-6 TRBV18 TGTGCCAGCTCACCAAGGGCAGATTCACCCCTCCACTTT CASSPRADSPLHF
- - TRBJ2-7 TRBV7-9 TGTGCCAGCAGCTCTATCCGCGGCCACAGCTCCTACGAGCAGTACTTC CASSSIRGHSSYEQYF
few TRBD1 TRBJ2-5 TRBV5-6 TGTGCCAGCAGCTGGGGGACAGGGGGAGTGGAGACCCAGTACTTC CASSWGTGGVETQYF
- - TRBJ2-1 TRBV12-3/TRBV12-4 TGTGCCAGCAGTCCTCTGTATGAGGATGAGCAGTTCTTC CASSPLYEDEQFF
- - TRBJ1-2 TRBV29-1 TGCAGCGTTGATCTCCGGGCTTATGGCTACACCTTC CSVDLRAYGYTF
- - TRBJ1-1 TRBV5-6 TGTGCCAGCAGCTTGACAGTCCGGTACACTGAAGCTTTCTTT CASSLTVRYTEAFF
few TRBD1 TRBJ2-2 TRBV6-5 TGTGCCAGCAGTTCCGCCGGGACAGGGGGCGGGGAGCTGTTTTTT CASSSAGTGGGELFF
few - TRBJ1-5 TRBV4-1 TGCGCCAGCAGCCCTATGGGAGGCGCTGGGTATAGCAATCAGCCCCAGCATTTT CASSPMGGAGYSNQPQHF